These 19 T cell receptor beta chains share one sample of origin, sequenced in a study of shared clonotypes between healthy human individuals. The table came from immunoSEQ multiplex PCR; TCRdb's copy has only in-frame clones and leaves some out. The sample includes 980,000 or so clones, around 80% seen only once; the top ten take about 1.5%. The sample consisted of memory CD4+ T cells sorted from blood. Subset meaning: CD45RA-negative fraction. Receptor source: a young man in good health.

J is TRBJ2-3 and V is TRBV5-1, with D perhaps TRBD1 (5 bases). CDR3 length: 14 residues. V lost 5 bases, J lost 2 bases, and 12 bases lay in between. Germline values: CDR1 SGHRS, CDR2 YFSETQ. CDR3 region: CASSQDRYTDTQYF. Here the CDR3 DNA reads TGCGCCAGCAGTCAAGACAGATACACAGATACGCAGTATTTT.

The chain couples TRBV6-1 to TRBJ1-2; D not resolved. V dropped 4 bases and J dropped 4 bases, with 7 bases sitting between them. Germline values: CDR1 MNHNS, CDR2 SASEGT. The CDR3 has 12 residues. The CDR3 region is CASSVTVYGYTF. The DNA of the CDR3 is TGTGCCAGCAGTGTAACGGTCTATGGCTACACCTTC.

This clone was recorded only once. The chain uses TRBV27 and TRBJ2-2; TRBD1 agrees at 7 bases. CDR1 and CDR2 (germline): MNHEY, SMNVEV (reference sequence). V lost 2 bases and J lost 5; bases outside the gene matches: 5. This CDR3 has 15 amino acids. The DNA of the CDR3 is TGTGCCAGCAGTTTACTAACACAGGGGACCGGGGAGCTGTTTTTT. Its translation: CASSLLTQGTGELFF.

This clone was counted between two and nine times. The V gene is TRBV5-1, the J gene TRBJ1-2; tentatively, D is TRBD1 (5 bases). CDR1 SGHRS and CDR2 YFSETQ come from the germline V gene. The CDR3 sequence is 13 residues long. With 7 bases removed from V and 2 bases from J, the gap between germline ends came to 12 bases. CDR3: CASAEGANYGYTF. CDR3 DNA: TGCGCCAGCGCGGAAGGGGCGAACTATGGCTACACCTTC. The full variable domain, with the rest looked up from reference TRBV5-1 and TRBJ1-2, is KAGVTQTPRYLIKTRGQQVTLSCSPISGHRSVSWYQQTPGQGLQFLFEYFSETQRNKGNFPGRFSGRQFSNSRSEMNVSTLELGDSALYLCASAEGANYGYTFGSGTRLTVV.

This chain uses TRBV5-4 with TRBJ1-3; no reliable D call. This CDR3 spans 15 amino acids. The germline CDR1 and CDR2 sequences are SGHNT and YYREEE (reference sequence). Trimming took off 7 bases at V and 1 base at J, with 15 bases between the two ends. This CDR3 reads CASHSSSASGNTIYF. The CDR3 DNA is TGTGCCAGCCACTCTTCGAGCGCATCTGGAAACACCATATATTTT.

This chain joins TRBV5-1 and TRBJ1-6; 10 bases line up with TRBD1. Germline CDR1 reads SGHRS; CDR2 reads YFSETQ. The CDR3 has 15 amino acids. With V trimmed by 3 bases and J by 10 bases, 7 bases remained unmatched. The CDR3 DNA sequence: TGCGCCAGCAGCTCAGTGGGGACAGGGGAATCACCCCTCCACTTT. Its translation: CASSSVGTGESPLHF. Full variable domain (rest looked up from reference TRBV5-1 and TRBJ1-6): KAGVTQTPRYLIKTRGQQVTLSCSPISGHRSVSWYQQTPGQGLQFLFEYFSETQRNKGNFPGRFSGRQFSNSRSEMNVSTLELGDSALYLCASSSVGTGESPLHFGNGTRLTVT.

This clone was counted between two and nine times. The CDR3 nucleotides are TGTGCCAGCACCTTTACAGGGGCCACTGAAGCTTTCTTT. It yields the protein CASTFTGATEAFF. V gene TRBV7-8 combines with J gene TRBJ1-1, with TRBD1 identical over 7 bases. The CDR3 consists of 13 residues. Germline V gene sequence: CDR1 SGHVS, CDR2 FQNEAQ. V was clipped by 7 bases and J by 4 bases; unmatched bases: 6.

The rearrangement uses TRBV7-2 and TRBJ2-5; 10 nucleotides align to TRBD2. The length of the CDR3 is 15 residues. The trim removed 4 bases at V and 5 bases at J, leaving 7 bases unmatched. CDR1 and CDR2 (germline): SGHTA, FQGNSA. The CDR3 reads CASSYSGRAAETQYF. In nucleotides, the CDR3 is TGTGCCAGCAGCTACAGCGGGAGGGCCGCGGAGACCCAGTACTTC.

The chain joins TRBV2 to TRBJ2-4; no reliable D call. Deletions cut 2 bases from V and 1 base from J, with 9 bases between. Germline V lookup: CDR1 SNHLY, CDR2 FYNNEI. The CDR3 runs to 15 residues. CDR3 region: CASSERILAKNIQYF. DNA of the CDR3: TGTGCCAGCAGTGAACGGATACTGGCCAAAAACATTCAGTACTTC.

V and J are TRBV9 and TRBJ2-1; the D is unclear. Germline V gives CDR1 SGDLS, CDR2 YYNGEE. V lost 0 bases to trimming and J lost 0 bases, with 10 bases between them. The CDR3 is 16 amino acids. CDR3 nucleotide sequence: TGTGCCAGCAGCGTAGCGGCAAAAAGCTCCTACAATGAGCAGTTCTTC. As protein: CASSVAAKSSYNEQFF.

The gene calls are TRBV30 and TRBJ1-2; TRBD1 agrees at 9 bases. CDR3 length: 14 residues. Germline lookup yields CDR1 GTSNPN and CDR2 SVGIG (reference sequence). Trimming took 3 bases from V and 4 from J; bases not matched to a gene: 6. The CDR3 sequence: CAWSADRGFYGYTF. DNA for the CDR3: TGTGCCTGGAGCGCGGACAGGGGCTTCTATGGCTACACCTTC.

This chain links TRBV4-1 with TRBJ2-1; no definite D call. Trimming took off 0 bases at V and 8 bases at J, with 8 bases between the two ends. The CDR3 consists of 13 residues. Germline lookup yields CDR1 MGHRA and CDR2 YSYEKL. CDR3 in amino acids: CASSQDLLYEQFF. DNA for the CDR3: TGCGCCAGCAGCCAAGATCTGCTCTATGAGCAGTTCTTC.

Here the CDR3 DNA reads TGTGCCAGCAGGGATCCCTCACAGGGTGGCTATGGCTACACCTTC. It translates to CASRDPSQGGYGYTF. The rearrangement uses TRBV2 and TRBJ1-2; weak D call: TRBD1 (6 bases). V lost 6 bases and J lost 4, with 18 bases in between. There are 15 residues in the CDR3. Per germline, CDR1 SNHLY and CDR2 FYNNEI.

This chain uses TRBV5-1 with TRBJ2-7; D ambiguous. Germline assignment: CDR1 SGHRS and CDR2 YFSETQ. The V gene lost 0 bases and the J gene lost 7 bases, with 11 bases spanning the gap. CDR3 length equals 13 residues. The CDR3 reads CASSLVGLWEQYF. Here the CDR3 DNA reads TGCGCCAGCAGCTTGGTAGGGCTTTGGGAGCAGTACTTC.

In DNA, the CDR3 is TGCGCCAGCAGCTCCCGGGGGCGGGAGGCGGGAGAGCAGTACTTC. This sequence encodes CASSSRGREAGEQYF. The chain combines TRBV5-1 with TRBJ2-7; 8 bases map to TRBD2. Trimming at V came to 3 bases and at J to 7 bases, leaving 12 bases not matched to a gene. Germline CDR1 is SGHRS and CDR2 is YFSETQ. This CDR3 is built from 15 residues.

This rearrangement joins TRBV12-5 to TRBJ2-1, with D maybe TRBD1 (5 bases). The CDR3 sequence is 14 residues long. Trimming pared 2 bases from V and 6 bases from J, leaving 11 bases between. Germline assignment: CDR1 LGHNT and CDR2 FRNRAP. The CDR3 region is CASGLRGSGNEQFF. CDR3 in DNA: TGTGCTAGTGGTTTGAGGGGTTCGGGCAATGAGCAGTTCTTC.

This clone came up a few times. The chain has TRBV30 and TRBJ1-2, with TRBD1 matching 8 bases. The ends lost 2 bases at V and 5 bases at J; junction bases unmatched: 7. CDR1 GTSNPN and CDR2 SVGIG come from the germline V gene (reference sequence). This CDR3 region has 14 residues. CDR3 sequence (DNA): TGTGCCTGGAGTATAGGACAGGGAGGATATGGCTACACCTTC. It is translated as CAWSIGQGGYGYTF.

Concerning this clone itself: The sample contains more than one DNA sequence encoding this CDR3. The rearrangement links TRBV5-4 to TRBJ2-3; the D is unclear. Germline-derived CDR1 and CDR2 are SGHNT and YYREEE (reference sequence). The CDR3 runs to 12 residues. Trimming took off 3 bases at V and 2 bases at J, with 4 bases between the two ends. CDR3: CASSSSTDTQYF. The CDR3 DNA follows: TGTGCCAGCAGCTCCTCCACAGATACGCAGTATTTT.

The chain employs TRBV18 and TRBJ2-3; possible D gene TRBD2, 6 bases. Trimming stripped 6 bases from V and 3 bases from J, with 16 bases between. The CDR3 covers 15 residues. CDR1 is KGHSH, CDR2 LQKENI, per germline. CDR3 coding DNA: TGTGCCAGCTCCAGGGCGGGAATGCGTACAGATACGCAGTATTTT. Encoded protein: CASSRAGMRTDTQYF.